A selection of T cell receptor beta chains follows, all from one sample in a study of shared T cell receptors in the human thymus. Only in-frame clones appear in the TCRdb table, and some are missing; sequencing was by immunoSEQ multiplex PCR. The table has hundreds of thousands of clones, 87% seen once; the top ten hold approximately 0.0097%. This sample also belongs to another study, concerning human thymus T cells.

The sequencing input was thymocytes. Every receptor here comes from a boy younger than two with a congenital heart defect. Each CDR3 is given with its conserved first and last residue. A D gene is named only where the DNA matches it firmly. Size is omitted from some rows. Given values are once, few, many or a class for expanded clones.

j_call v_call clone_size d_call cdr3_nt cdr3_aa
TRBJ2-1 TRBV9 - TRBD1 TGTGCCAGCAGCGTAGCGGGCAGGGGGCGTGAGGTTGAGCAGTTCTTC CASSVAGRGREVEQFF
TRBJ1-1 TRBV30 - - TGTGCCTGGAGTGTACGGTCACACACTGAAGCTTTCTTT CAWSVRSHTEAFF
TRBJ1-2 TRBV5-6 - - TGTGCCAGTGACAGTACCCATGGCTATGGCTACACCTTC CASDSTHGYGYTF
TRBJ1-2 TRBV9 - - TGTGCCAGCAGCGAACAGGATTTTAACTATGGCTACACCTTC CASSEQDFNYGYTF
TRBJ1-1 TRBV6-7 once TRBD1 TGTGCCAGCAGAGGGATACAGGGGGCAGGTGAAGCTTTCTTT CASRGIQGAGEAFF
TRBJ2-1 TRBV10-3 once TRBD2 TGTGCCATCAGTCACCGGAGTTCAACTAGCGGTTTTGACAATGAGCAGTTCTTC CAISHRSSTSGFDNEQFF
TRBJ2-3 TRBV27 - TRBD2 TGTGCCAGCAGTTTAGAGCGGGAGGGAGGCACAGATACGCAGTATTTT CASSLEREGGTDTQYF
TRBJ1-2 TRBV2 - - TGTGCCAGCAGTGATGAAGGGGGACATTGGGGCTACACCTTC CASSDEGGHWGYTF
TRBJ2-7 TRBV29-1 - TRBD2 TGCAGCGTTGAAGGTAGCGGGGCGACATACGAGCAGTACTTC CSVEGSGATYEQYF
TRBJ2-7 TRBV9 - - TGTGCCAGCAGCGTAGACCCGGAGGAATTAGATTACGAGCAGTACTTC CASSVDPEELDYEQYF
TRBJ1-1 TRBV5-1 - TRBD1 TGCGCCAGCAGCCCAAGACAGGGGACCATGAACACTGAAGCTTTCTTT CASSPRQGTMNTEAFF
TRBJ2-2 TRBV29-1 - - TGCAGCGTTGGGGTAGCGGCGAACACCGGGGAGCTGTTTTTT CSVGVAANTGELFF
TRBJ2-3 TRBV18 - - TGTGCCAGCTCACCACTCTCAGGCAGGGAAAGTAAAGATACGCAGTATTTT CASSPLSGRESKDTQYF
TRBJ2-1 TRBV15 - TRBD2 TGTGCCACCAGCAGGTCCGGGACTACATCCTACAATGAGCAGTTCTTC CATSRSGTTSYNEQFF
TRBJ1-5 TRBV21-1 - - TGTGCCAGCAGCAAAGTAATGGGACACAAATATCAGCCCCAGCATTTT CASSKVMGHKYQPQHF
TRBJ2-2 TRBV7-2 few TRBD1 TGTGCCAGCAGCTTCACTCTGAGATCGGGACAGGGCACCGGGGAGCTGTTTTTT CASSFTLRSGQGTGELFF
TRBJ2-1 TRBV5-6 - - TGTGCCAGCAGCTACGACAGGCCCCACTACAATGAGCAGTTCTTC CASSYDRPHYNEQFF
TRBJ1-2 TRBV4-3 - - TGCGCCAGCAGCCAGCGAAAGGACAGCCTGATTTGGGGCTACACCTTC CASSQRKDSLIWGYTF
TRBJ2-7 TRBV28 - TRBD2 TGTGCCAGCAGTTTTCCTAGCGGCTCCTACGAGCAGTACTTC CASSFPSGSYEQYF
TRBJ2-1 TRBV5-1 - TRBD2 TGCGCCAGCAGCGCGGGACTAGCGGGTTACAATGAGCAGTTCTTC CASSAGLAGYNEQFF
TRBJ1-1 TRBV29-1 - - TGCAGTGAGGGAGGGACTGAAGCTTTCTTT CSEGGTEAFF
TRBJ1-4 TRBV5-6 - - TGTGCCAGCAGCTTCGGAGTCTCGGGTGAAAAACTGTTTTTT CASSFGVSGEKLFF
TRBJ1-2 TRBV15 - - TGTGCCACCAGCAGAGATAGCCCAAGGCGGGTTAACTATGGCTACACCTTC CATSRDSPRRVNYGYTF
TRBJ2-5 TRBV2 - - TGTGCTAGGGGTGGGGGGGAGACCCAGTACTTC CARGGGETQYF
TRBJ2-5 TRBV7-9 - - TGTGCCAGCAGCTTTGATAGCACAGGGTTGGAGACCCAGTACTTC CASSFDSTGLETQYF
TRBJ2-7 TRBV6-1 - TRBD1 TGTGCCAGCGGGGACAGGATTTACGAGCAGTACTTC CASGDRIYEQYF
TRBJ2-7 TRBV7-2 - - TGTGCCAGCAGCTTATTGGCCTGGCCCTACGAGCAGTACTTC CASSLLAWPYEQYF
TRBJ1-5 TRBV28 - TRBD1 TGTGCCAGCGGAGGACAGGTAAATCAGCCCCAGCATTTT CASGGQVNQPQHF
TRBJ2-3 TRBV7-6 - TRBD2 TGTGCCAGCAGCTCTAAGCGGGAGGGTGGTAACACAGATACGCAGTATTTT CASSSKREGGNTDTQYF
TRBJ2-3 TRBV5-1 - TRBD1 TGCGCCAGCAGCTTGGATCGACAGGGGGCTAATACGCAGTATTTT CASSLDRQGANTQYF
TRBJ1-5 TRBV15 - TRBD1 TGTGCCACCAGCAGGACCGGACAGGGCCAACGTCAGCCCCAGCATTTT CATSRTGQGQRQPQHF
TRBJ1-2 TRBV27 - - TGTGCCAGCAGCCTTGGGCCCGAAGCTAACTATGGCTACACCTTC CASSLGPEANYGYTF
TRBJ1-3 TRBV11-2 - - TGTGCCAGCAGCTTTCGGGGGGCGTTATTTGGAAACACCATATATTTT CASSFRGALFGNTIYF